The sequence of this T cell receptor beta chain was determined in a study of regulatory T cells in long-lasting Graves disease. For the study at large: Graves' patients (newly diagnosed) had been on antithyroid drugs under 3 months.

The CDR3 sequence is 15 residues long. Trimming removed 5 bases from V and 6 bases from J; junction bases left unmatched: 8. Germline-derived CDR1 and CDR2 are SGHAT and FQNNGV. Time point given: newly diagnosed GD, antithyroid drugs for less than 3 months. There was RNA extracted from PBMCs, and the TCR library was made from it. Patients met American Thyroid Association criteria for Graves' disease. This clonotype was seen a few times. Sequencing libraries for TCR beta were prepared with iRepertoire HTBI primers and Arm-PCR of CDR3 regions. TCRdb re-derived calls from the multiplex PCR reads in MiXCR, one entry per CDR3 protein. The sample lists 500,000 or so distinct CDR3 sequences, around 15% occurring once. The same data also contributed to another study, on T cells in Graves' hyperthyroidism and ophthalmopathy. That source reports: Using 13 V-J features, a model discriminated ophthalmopathy from stable hyperthyroidism.

Material: peripheral blood mononuclear cells (PBMCs), obtained at new diagnosis, from a patient treated with antithyroid drugs. The clonotype comes from a man aged 35-49 years with Graves disease. The chain joins TRBV11-2 to TRBJ2-1; 9 nucleotides align to TRBD1. The CDR3 DNA is TGTGCCAGCAGCCCCGGACAGGGGACGGGCAATGAGCAGTTCTTC. Its protein is CASSPGQGTGNEQFF.